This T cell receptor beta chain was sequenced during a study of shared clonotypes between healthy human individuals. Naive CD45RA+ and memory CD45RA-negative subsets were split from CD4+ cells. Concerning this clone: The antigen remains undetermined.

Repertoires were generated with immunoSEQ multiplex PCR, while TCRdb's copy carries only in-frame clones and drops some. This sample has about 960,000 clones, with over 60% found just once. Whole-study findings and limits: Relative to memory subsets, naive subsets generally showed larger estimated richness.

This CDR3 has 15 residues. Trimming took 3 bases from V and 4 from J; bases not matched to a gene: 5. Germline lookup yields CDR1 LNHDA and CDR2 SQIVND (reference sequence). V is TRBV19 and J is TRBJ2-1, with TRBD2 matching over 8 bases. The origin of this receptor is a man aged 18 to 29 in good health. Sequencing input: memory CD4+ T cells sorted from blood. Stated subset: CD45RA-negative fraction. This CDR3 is CASSMSGSVYNEQFF. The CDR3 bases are TGTGCCAGTAGTATGAGCGGGAGTGTTTACAATGAGCAGTTCTTC.